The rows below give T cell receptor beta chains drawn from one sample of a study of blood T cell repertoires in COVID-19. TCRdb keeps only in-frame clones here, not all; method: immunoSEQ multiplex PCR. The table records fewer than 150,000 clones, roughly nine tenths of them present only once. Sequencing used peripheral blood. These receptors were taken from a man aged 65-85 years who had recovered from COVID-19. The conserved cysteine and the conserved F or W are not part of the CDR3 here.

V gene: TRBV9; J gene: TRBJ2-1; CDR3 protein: ASSVAPLAVLDEQF
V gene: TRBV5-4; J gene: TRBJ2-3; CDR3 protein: ASSLAVTDTQY
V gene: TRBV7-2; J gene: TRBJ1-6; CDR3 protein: ASSLGGQGRSPLH
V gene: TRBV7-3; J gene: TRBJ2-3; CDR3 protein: ASSPTSSGDTDTQY
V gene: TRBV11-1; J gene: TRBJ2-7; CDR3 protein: ASSLAPGQGRYEQY
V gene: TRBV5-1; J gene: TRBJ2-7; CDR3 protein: ASSLAESGGEQY
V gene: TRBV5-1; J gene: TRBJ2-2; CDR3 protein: ASSFPASNTGELF
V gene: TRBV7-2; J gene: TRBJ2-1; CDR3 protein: ASSSATSGRTYNEQF
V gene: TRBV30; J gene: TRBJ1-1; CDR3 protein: AWRAPDGQGSTEAF
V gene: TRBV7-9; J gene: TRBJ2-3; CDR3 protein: ASSPVRAASTDTQY
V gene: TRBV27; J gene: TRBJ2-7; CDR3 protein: ASSFSGVPNEQY
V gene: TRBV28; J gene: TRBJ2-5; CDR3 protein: ASSFLAGGPQETQY
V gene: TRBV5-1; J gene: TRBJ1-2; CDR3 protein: ASSYGGDRARYT
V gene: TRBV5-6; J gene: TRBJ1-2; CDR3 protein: ASSLGLRADYGYT
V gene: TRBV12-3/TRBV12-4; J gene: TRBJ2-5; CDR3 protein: ASSLTQGAAWY
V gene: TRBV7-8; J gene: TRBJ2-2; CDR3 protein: ASATGGRTGELF
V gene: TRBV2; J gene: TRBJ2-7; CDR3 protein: ASRFRGSSYEQY
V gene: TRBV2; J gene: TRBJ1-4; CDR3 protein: ASSEAFRTGEKLF
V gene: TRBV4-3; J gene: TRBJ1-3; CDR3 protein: ASSLKGRSSGNTIY